This TCR beta chain originates from a study of vaccination and CD4 T cells after COVID-19. The CDR3 is made up of 12 amino acids. V was cut by 6 bases and J by 7 bases, with 12 bases left in between. Germline values: CDR1 MNHNS, CDR2 SASEGT. This clonotype is categorized as medium-sized. Its antigen is unknown. Treatment of the sample: approximately nine-day PBMC culture with coronavirus spike peptide pools or control peptides (ViraFEST assay). A few million PBMCs per well were cultured with about 10 IU/ml IL-2 and 9 to 10 ug/ml peptide pools. Cultured CD4+ T-cell DNA underwent Oncomine TCR Beta short-read sequencing. A single record per CDR3 protein comes from TCRdb applying MiXCR to the PCR reads. The data show 20,000 to 25,000 distinct CDR3 sequences, with around 40% seen just once and about 5% held by the top ten.

This receptor was identified in a human donor who had recovered from COVID-19. The rearrangement links TRBV6-1 to TRBJ1-2; D is unresolved. The sequencing used CD4+ T cells from blood, cultured in vitro, collected before SARS-CoV-2 vaccination. CDR3 nucleotide sequence: TGTGCCAGCAGATCCTTTACGGCTGGCTACACCTTC. This translates into CASRSFTAGYTF.